The sequence of this TCR beta chain was determined in a study of T cell clonality in common variable immunodeficiency. Study results and limitations: Patient heterogeneity in the CVID cohort limited correlations between repertoire features and clinical complications. Fewer TCRbeta clones were shared among CVID subjects than controls. CVID subjects showed higher TCRbeta clonality than healthy controls.

This clone was recorded many times. Its antigen remains unknown. From the germline J gene comes the end of the CDR3, since the read stops 3 residues before it. TCRdb's copy holds only in-frame clones and misses some; the assay was immunoSEQ multiplex PCR. The sample includes 52,000 or so clones, none of them occurring once. V gave up 3 bases and J gave up 4 bases, with 9 bases separating them. The CDR3 loop spans 14 amino acids. The V gene's germline CDR1 is SGHNT and CDR2 YENEEA. The chain combines TRBV11-3 with TRBJ2-2; a possible D gene is TRBD1 (5 bases). The sequencing sample was made of peripheral blood mononuclear cells. The sequence was obtained from a person between 18 and 75 years old in good health. The CDR3 DNA, read in part, is TGTGCCAGCAGCTTCGCAGGGATCACCGGGGAG. This translates into CASSFAGITGE. In full, the CDR3 is CASSFAGITGELFF.